These 20 T cell receptor beta chains were all obtained from the same sample, sequenced in a study of blood T cells in healthy people across ages. A second PCR of 7 to 11 cycles used a sample-barcoded 5' primer and a J-beta primer mix. TCRdb used MiXCR to reprocess the 5' RACE reads, holding one entry per CDR3 protein. The repertoire holds about 1.4 million distinct CDR3 sequences, 59% seen once, with 5% to 7% in the top ten. Sequencing was done on a sample of blood. The receptors derive from a man younger than 35 in good health.

The V call is TRBV10-3, the J call TRBJ1-5; D is undetermined. The germline V and J ends were trimmed by 0 bases and 5 bases, with 5 bases remaining between them. Germline V gene lookup returns CDR1 ENHRY and CDR2 SYGVKD. CDR3 length: 13 amino acids. The CDR3 coding sequence is TGTGCCATCAGTGAGTCGCGGGATCAGCCCCAGCATTTT. Its protein is CAISESRDQPQHF.

The V and J genes are TRBV20-1 and TRBJ2-5; no definite D call. V shed 0 bases and J shed 1 base, with 6 bases lying between them. The CDR3 totals 13 residues. CDR1 DFQATT and CDR2 SNEGSKA come from the germline V gene (reference sequence). CDR3 region: CSARDVFQETQYF. CDR3 nucleotides: TGCAGTGCTAGAGATGTGTTCCAAGAGACCCAGTACTTC.

V and J are TRBV21-1 and TRBJ2-7; the table's D call, TRBD1, has no DNA check behind it. TRBV21-1 is a pseudogene locus. This CDR3 is built from 18 residues. CDR3 region: CASSLISETGQGIYEQYF. DNA for the CDR3: TGTGCCAGCAGCTTAATATCGGAGACGGGACAGGGGATTTACGAGCAGTACTTC.

About this clonotype: One junction end disagrees with the germline gene, perhaps due to a read error. The chain uses TRBV25-1 and TRBJ2-1; a weak D match, TRBD2 (7 bases). In germline, CDR1 is MGHDK, CDR2 SYGVNS. This CDR3 spans 16 amino acids. The CDR3 DNA sequence: TGTGCCAGCAGTGGGGGAGGGGGTGAATCCTACAACGAGCAGTTCTTC. It is translated as CASSGGGGESYNEQFF.

The gene calls are TRBV6-6 and TRBJ2-2; D unclear. Trimming stripped 6 bases from V and 4 bases from J, with 12 bases between. Looked up from germline, CDR1 is MNHNY and CDR2 is SVGAGI (reference sequence). This CDR3 spans 14 amino acids. The CDR3: CASRSAGFTGELFF. CDR3 DNA sequence: TGTGCCAGCAGGTCAGCAGGATTCACCGGGGAGCTGTTTTTT.

The chain links TRBV7-9 to TRBJ1-4, with no clear D. The V gene's germline CDR1 is SEHNR and CDR2 FQNEAQ (reference sequence). Trimming removed 7 bases from V and 4 bases from J, with 4 bases in between. CDR3 length: 11 residues. CDR3 in amino acids: CASKNNEKLFF. CDR3 coding DNA: TGTGCCAGCAAAAATAATGAAAAACTGTTTTTT.

CDR3 residues: CATILSTDTQYF. Written as DNA, the CDR3 is TGTGCCACCATCCTAAGCACAGATACGCAGTATTTT. The chain is built from TRBV12-3 or TRBV12-4 and TRBJ2-3; no definite D call. CDR3 length equals 12 residues. Deletions cut 10 bases from V and 0 bases from J, with 8 bases between.

There are a few counts of this clonotype. The chain employs TRBV7-6 and TRBJ2-7; 7 nucleotides match TRBD1. The trim removed 1 base at V and 0 bases at J, leaving 6 bases unmatched. Germline V gene lookup returns CDR1 SGHVS and CDR2 FNYEAQ. This CDR3 has 16 residues. The CDR3 protein is CASSLGTGPSSYEQYF. CDR3 sequence (DNA): TGTGCCAGCAGCTTAGGGACAGGTCCTTCCTCCTACGAGCAGTACTTC.

The chain uses TRBV7-9 and TRBJ1-4; 7 bases agree with TRBD1. Trimming at V came to 5 bases and at J to 3 bases, leaving 9 bases not matched to a gene. This CDR3 has 16 amino acids. Germline-derived CDR1 and CDR2 are SEHNR and FQNEAQ (reference sequence). The DNA for the CDR3 is TGTGCCAGCAGCGCCCGGACAGGTCCGCCTAATGAAAAACTGTTTTTT. This encodes CASSARTGPPNEKLFF.

The chain carries TRBV6-5 and TRBJ2-3; no firm D call. V lost 7 bases, J lost 6 bases, and 5 bases lay in between. The CDR3 runs 10 residues. Looked up from germline, CDR1 is MNHEY and CDR2 is SVGAGI. CDR3 sequence: CASTGDTQYF. For the CDR3, the DNA is TGTGCCAGCACCGGGGATACGCAGTATTTT.

The CDR3 loop is CSARFGAQFF. In DNA, the CDR3 is TGCAGTGCTAGATTCGGGGCTCAGTTCTTC. The chain employs TRBV20-1 and TRBJ2-1, with D possibly called TRBD1 or TRBD2 (5 bases each). The CDR3 covers 10 residues. Per germline, CDR1 DFQATT and CDR2 SNEGSKA (reference sequence). V was clipped by 2 bases and J by 13 bases, with 9 bases between them.

This sequence joins TRBV29-1 and TRBJ2-1; TRBD2 agrees at 10 bases. J was trimmed by 8 bases and V by 4 bases; bases with no gene match: 5. The CDR3 is 13 residues long. Germline lookup yields CDR1 SQVTM and CDR2 ANQGSEA. CDR3 sequence: CSVAGLAIHEQFF. CDR3 coding DNA: TGCAGCGTTGCGGGACTAGCGATCCATGAGCAGTTCTTC.

This chain uses TRBV4-1 with TRBJ2-1; unclear D gene. This CDR3 is 13 amino acids long. The germline gives CDR1 MGHRA, CDR2 YSYEKL. The V end was cut by 2 bases, the J end by 5 bases, with 7 bases between. The DNA of the CDR3 is TGCGCCAGCAGCCAAAAGGCGGACAATGAGCAGTTCTTC. Translated, it gives CASSQKADNEQFF.

This clonotype was picked up a small number of times. The V call is TRBV4-1, the J call TRBJ1-4; 7 bases fit TRBD1. The J segment lost 7 bases and the V segment lost 0 bases, leaving 5 bases of the junction unmatched. Germline CDR1 and CDR2: MGHRA and YSYEKL. The CDR3 contains 15 residues. In nucleotides, the CDR3 is TGCGCCAGCAGCCAAGAGAGACAGGGAGGTGAAAAACTGTTTTTT. It encodes CASSQERQGGEKLFF.

The gene calls are TRBV4-1 and TRBJ2-3; no definite D call. This CDR3 has 14 residues. V dropped 2 bases and J dropped 3 bases, with 9 bases sitting between them. Germline values: CDR1 MGHRA, CDR2 YSYEKL. The CDR3 sequence is CASSQYGKTDTQYF. The CDR3 DNA sequence: TGCGCCAGCAGCCAATACGGCAAAACAGATACGCAGTATTTT.

The chain links TRBV5-5 to TRBJ1-4; D is possibly TRBD1 (6 bases). Germline lookup yields CDR1 SGHKS and CDR2 YYEKEE (reference sequence). There are 16 residues in the CDR3. The V and J ends lost 4 bases and 7 bases respectively, with 20 bases between them. In DNA, the CDR3 is TGTGCCAGCAGCCTAATCGGGATGGGGGCGGGTGAAAAACTGTTTTTT. Translation: CASSLIGMGAGEKLFF.

This chain uses TRBV27 with TRBJ1-6, with 10 bases matching TRBD1. Trimming took 3 bases from V and 0 from J; bases not matched to a gene: 5. CDR1 and CDR2 from the germline V gene are MNHEY and SMNVEV (reference sequence). This CDR3 comprises 18 residues. This CDR3 reads CASSLRQGASSYNSPLHF. The CDR3 bases are TGTGCCAGCAGTTTGAGACAGGGGGCTAGCTCCTATAATTCACCCCTCCACTTT.

As DNA, the CDR3 is TGTGCCAGCAGTAGGGGGACGGTCAATGAGCAGTTCTTC. Translation: CASSRGTVNEQFF. The gene calls are TRBV27 and TRBJ2-1, with D possibly matching TRBD1 (6 bases). The V end was cut by 5 bases, the J end by 6 bases, with 11 bases between. This CDR3 spans 13 amino acids. Germline CDR1 MNHEY, CDR2 SMNVEV (reference sequence).

This chain uses TRBV10-2 with TRBJ2-5; D unresolved. Germline V gene sequence: CDR1 WSHSY, CDR2 SAAADI. The ends were cut back, 7 bases at V and 5 bases at J, with 14 bases in the middle. This CDR3 comprises 13 residues. CDR3: CASISVSAETQYF. In nucleotides, the CDR3 is TGCGCCAGCATCTCGGTGAGCGCGGAGACCCAGTACTTC.

The J gene is TRBJ2-1, the V gene TRBV19, with 11 bases aligning to TRBD2. This CDR3 comprises 16 residues. Germline loops: CDR1 LNHDA, CDR2 SQIVND (reference sequence). V gave up 7 bases and J gave up 4 bases; unmatched junction bases: 9. Here the CDR3 DNA reads TGTGCCAGTACCTTCGCCGGGACTAGCGGATACAATGAGCAGTTCTTC. This codes for CASTFAGTSGYNEQFF. The full variable domain, rest sourced from reference TRBV19 and TRBJ2-1, is DGGITQSPKYLFRKEGQNVTLSCEQNLNHDAMYWYRQDPGQGLRLIYYSQIVNDFQKGDIAEGYSVSREKKESFPLTVTSAQKNPTAFYLCASTFAGTSGYNEQFFGPGTRLTVL.